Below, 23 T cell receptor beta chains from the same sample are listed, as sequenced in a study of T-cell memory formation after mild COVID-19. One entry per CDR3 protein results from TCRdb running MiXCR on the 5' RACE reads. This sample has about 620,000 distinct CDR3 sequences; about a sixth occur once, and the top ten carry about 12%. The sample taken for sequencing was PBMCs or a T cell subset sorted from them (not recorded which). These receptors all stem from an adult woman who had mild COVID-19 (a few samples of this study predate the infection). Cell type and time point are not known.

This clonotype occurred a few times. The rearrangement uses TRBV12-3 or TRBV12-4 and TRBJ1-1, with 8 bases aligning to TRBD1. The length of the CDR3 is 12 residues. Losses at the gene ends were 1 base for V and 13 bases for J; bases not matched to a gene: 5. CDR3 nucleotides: TGTGCCAGCAGTTTAGGAGGACAGGGAGGTTTCTTT. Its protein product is CASSLGGQGGFF.

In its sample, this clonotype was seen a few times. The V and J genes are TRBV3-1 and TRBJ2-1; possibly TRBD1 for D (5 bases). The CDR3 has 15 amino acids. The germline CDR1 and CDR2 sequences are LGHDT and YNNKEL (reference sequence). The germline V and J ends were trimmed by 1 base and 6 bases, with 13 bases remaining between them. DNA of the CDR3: TGTGCCAGCAGCCAAGCAGGGCCCTTGGGCAATGAGCAGTTCTTC. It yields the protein CASSQAGPLGNEQFF.

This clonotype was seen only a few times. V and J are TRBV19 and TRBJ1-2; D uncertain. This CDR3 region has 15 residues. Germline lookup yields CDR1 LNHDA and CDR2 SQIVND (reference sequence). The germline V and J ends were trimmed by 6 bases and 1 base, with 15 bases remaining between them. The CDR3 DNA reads TGTGCCAGTAGGGCTTCGGGCAGGCATAACTATGGCTACACCTTC. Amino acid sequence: CASRASGRHNYGYTF.

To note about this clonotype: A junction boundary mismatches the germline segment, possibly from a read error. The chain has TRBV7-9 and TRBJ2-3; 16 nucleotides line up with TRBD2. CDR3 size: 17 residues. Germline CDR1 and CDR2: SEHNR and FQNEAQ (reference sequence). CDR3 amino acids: CASSLADPGLAGGNWHF. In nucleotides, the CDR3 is TGTGCCAGCAGCTTAGCCGACCCGGGACTAGCGGGGGGGAACTGGCATTTT.

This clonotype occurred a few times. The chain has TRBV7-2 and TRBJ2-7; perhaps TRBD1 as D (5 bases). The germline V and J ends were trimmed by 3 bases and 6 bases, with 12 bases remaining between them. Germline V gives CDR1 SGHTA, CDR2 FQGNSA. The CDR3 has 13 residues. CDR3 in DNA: TGTGCCAGCAGCTTTTCTGGGGCGCCCGAGCAGTACTTC. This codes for CASSFSGAPEQYF. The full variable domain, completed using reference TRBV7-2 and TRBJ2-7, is GAGVSQSPSNKVTEKGKDVELRCDPISGHTALYWYRQSLGQGLEFLIYFQGNSAPDKSGLPSDRFSAERTGGSVSTLTIQRTQQEDSAVYLCASSFSGAPEQYFGPGTRLTVT.

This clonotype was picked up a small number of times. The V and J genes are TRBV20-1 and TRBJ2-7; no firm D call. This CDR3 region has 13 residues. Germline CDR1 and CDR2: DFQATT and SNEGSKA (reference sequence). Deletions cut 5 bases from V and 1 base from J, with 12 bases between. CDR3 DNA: TGCAGTGCTCCCGGCCTAAATTCCTACGAGCAGTACTTC. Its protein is CSAPGLNSYEQYF.

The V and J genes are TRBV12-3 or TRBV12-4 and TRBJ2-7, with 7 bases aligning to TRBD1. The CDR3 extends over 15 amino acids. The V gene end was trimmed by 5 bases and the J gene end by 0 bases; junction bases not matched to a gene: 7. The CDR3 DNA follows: TGTGCCAGCAGTCCCGGACAGGATTACTCCTACGAGCAGTACTTC. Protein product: CASSPGQDYSYEQYF.

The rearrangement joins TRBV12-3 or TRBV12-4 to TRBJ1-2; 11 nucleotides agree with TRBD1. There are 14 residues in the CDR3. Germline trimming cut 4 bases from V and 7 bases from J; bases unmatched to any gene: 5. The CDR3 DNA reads TGTGCCAGCAGTTGGACAGGGGGCGAGGGTGGCTACACCTTC. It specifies CASSWTGGEGGYTF.

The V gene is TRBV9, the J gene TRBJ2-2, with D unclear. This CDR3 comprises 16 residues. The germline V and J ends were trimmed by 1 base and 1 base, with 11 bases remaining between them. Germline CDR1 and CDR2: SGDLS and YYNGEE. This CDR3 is CASSVRGYQNTGELFF. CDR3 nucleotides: TGTGCCAGCAGCGTAAGAGGCTACCAGAACACCGGGGAGCTGTTTTTT.

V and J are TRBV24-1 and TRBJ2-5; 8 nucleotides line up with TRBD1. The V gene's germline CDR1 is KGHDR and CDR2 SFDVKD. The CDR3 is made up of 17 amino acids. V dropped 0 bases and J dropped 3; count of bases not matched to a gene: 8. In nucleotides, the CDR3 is TGTGCCACCAGTGATTTGGCAGAGGGACAGGTCAAAGAGACCCAGTACTTC. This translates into CATSDLAEGQVKETQYF.

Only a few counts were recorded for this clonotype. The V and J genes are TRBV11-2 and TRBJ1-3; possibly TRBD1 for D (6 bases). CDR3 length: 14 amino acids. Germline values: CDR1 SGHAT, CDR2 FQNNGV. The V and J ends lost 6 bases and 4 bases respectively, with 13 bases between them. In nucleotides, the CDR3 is TGTGCCAGCAGGAAAGGGGGAACCGGAAACACCATATATTTT. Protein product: CASRKGGTGNTIYF.

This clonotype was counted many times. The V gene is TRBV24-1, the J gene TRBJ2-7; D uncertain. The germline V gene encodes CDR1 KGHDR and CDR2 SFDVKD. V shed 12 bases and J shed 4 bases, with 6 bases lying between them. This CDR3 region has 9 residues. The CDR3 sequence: CAPSYEQYF. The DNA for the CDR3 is TGTGCCCCAAGTTACGAGCAGTACTTC.

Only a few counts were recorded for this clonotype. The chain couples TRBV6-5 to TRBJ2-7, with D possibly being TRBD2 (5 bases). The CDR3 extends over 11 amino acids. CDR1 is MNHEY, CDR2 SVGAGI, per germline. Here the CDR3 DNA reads TGTGTTACCGGGGACTCCTACGAGCAGTACTTC. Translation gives CVTGDSYEQYF.

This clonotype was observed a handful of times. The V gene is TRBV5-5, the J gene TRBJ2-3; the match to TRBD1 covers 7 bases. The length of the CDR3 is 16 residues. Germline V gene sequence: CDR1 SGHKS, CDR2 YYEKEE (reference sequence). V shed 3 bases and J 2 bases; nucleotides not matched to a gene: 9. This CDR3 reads CASSSTGTAITDTQYF. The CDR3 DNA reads TGTGCCAGCAGCTCGACCGGGACAGCGATCACAGATACGCAGTATTTT.

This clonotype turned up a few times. The CDR3 nucleotides are TGCAGCGTTGAAAAGGCGGGGCAGTTCTTC. Encoded protein: CSVEKAGQFF. The chain carries TRBV29-1 and TRBJ2-1, with a weak D call TRBD2 (5 bases). V dropped 2 bases and J dropped 12 bases, with 8 bases sitting between them. In germline, CDR1 is SQVTM, CDR2 ANQGSEA. CDR3 length: 10 residues.

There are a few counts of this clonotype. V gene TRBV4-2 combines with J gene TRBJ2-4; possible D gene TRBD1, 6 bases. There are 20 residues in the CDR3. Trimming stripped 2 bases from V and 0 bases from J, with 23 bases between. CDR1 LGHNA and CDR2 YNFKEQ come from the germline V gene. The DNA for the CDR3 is TGTGCCAGCAGCCAACGGGGACAAGGAGAAGGGGAACTAGCCAAAAACATTCAGTACTTC. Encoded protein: CASSQRGQGEGELAKNIQYF.

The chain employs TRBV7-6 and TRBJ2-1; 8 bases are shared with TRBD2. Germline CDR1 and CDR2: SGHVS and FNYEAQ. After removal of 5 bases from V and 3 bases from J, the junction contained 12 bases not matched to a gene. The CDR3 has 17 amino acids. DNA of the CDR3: TGTGCCAGCAGCCCGGGGGGGGGTGCACTAAACTACAATGAGCAGTTCTTC. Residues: CASSPGGGALNYNEQFF. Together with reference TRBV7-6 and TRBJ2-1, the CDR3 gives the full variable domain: GAGVSQSPRYKVTKRGQDVALRCDPISGHVSLYWYRQALGQGPEFLTYFNYEAQQDKSGLPNDRFSAERPEGSISTLTIQRTEQRDSAMYRCASSPGGGALNYNEQFFGPGTRLTVL.

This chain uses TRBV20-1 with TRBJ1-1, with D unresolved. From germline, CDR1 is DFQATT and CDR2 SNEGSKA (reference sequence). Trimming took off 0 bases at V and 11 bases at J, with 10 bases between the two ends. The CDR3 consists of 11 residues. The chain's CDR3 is CSARDQRMAFF. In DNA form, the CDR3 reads TGCAGTGCTAGAGATCAAAGGATGGCTTTCTTT.

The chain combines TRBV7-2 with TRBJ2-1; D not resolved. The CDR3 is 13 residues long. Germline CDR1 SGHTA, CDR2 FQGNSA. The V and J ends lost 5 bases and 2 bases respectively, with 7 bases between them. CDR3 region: CASSRRAYNEQFF. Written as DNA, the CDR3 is TGTGCCAGCAGCCGCCGTGCCTACAATGAGCAGTTCTTC.

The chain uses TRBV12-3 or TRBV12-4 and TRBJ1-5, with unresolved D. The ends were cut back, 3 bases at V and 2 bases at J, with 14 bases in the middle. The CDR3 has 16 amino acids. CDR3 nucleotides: TGTGCCAGCAGTTTTTCCGGCGCGGGAGGCAATCAGCCCCAGCATTTT. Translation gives CASSFSGAGGNQPQHF.

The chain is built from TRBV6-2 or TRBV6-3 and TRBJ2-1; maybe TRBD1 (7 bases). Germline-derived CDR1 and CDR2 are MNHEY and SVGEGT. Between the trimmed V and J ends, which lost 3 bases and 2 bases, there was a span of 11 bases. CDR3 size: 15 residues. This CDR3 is CASSYGGGAYNEQFF. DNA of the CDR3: TGTGCCAGCAGTTATGGAGGGGGCGCCTACAATGAGCAGTTCTTC.

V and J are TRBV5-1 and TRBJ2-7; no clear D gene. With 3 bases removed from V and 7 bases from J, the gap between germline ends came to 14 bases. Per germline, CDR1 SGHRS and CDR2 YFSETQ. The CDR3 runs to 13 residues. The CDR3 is CASSSGGDVEQYF. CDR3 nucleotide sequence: TGCGCCAGCAGCTCGGGCGGAGATGTGGAGCAGTACTTC.

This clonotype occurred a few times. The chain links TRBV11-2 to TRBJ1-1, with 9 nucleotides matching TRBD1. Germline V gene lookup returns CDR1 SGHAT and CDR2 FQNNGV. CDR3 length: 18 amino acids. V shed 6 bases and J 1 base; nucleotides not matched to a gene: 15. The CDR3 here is CASSPFPQNRGPNTEAFF. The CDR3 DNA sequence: TGTGCCAGCAGTCCATTCCCCCAAAACAGGGGGCCGAACACTGAAGCTTTCTTT.